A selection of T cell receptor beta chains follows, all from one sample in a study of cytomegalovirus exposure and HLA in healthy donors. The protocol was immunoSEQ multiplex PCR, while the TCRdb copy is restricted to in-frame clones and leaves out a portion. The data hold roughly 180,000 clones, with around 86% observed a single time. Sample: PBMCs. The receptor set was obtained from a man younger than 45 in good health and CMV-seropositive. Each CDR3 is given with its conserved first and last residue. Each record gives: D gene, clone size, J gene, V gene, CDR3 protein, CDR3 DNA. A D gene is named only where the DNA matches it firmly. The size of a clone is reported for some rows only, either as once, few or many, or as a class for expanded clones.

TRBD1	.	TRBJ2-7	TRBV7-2	CASSRGTGVAYEQYF	TGTGCCAGCAGCAGAGGGACAGGAGTTGCCTACGAGCAGTACTTC
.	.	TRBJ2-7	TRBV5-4	CASSLAGADYEQYF	TGTGCCAGCAGCTTGGCCGGGGCGGACTACGAGCAGTACTTC
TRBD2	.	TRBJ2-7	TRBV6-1	CASSEGWLRESYEQYF	TGTGCCAGCAGTGAAGGTTGGTTGCGGGAGAGCTACGAGCAGTACTTC
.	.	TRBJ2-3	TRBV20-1	CSAQQTDTQYF	TGCAGTGCCCAACAGACAGATACGCAGTATTTT
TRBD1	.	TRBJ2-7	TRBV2	CASSGDRNEQYF	TGTGCCAGCAGTGGGGACAGGAACGAGCAGTACTTC
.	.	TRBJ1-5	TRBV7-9	CASSLSSGNQPQHF	TGTGCCAGCAGCTTAAGCAGCGGTAATCAGCCCCAGCATTTT
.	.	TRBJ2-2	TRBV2	CASTTGVSAGELFF	TGTGCCAGCACAACCGGAGTATCGGCCGGGGAGCTGTTTTTT
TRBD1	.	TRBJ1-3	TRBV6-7	CASRGQGKTSGNTIYF	TGTGCCAGCAGGGGACAGGGGAAGACTTCTGGAAACACCATATATTTT
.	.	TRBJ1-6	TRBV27	CASSLSKAASTLHF	TGTGCCAGCAGTTTATCTAAGGCAGCTTCGACCCTCCACTTT
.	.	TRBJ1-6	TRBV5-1	CASSSDQRYNSPLHF	TGCGCCAGCAGCTCTGACCAACGGTATAATTCACCCCTCCACTTT
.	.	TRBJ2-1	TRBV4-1	CASSPTRASLQYNEQFF	TGCGCCAGCAGCCCTACCAGGGCATCCTTACAATACAATGAGCAGTTCTTC
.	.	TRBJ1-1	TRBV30	CAWSVRGSEAFF	TGTGCCTGGAGTGTACGAGGGAGTGAAGCTTTCTTT
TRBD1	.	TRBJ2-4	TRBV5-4	CASSAWGQGGKNIQYF	TGTGCCAGCAGCGCCTGGGGACAGGGCGGTAAAAACATTCAGTACTTC
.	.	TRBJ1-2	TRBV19	CASSIVQRSYGYTF	TGTGCCAGTAGTATAGTCCAGAGGAGCTATGGCTACACCTTC
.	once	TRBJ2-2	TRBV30	CAKDSLNTGELFF	TGTGCCAAAGACAGCCTGAACACCGGGGAGCTGTTTTTT
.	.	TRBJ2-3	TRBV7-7	CASSPGTPIGTDTQYF	TGTGCTAGCAGCCCAGGAACTCCTATCGGTACAGATACGCAGTATTTT
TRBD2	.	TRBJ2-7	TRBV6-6	CASSRSGTSGSYEQYF	TGTGCCAGCAGTAGGTCCGGGACTAGCGGGAGTTACGAGCAGTACTTC
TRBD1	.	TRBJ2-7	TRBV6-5	CASRGANRGEQYF	TGTGCCAGCAGAGGAGCGAACAGGGGCGAGCAGTACTTC
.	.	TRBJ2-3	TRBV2	CASRMGQGKIDTQYF	TGTGCCAGCAGAATGGGACAAGGGAAAATTGATACGCAGTATTTT
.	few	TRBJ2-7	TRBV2	CASRGSYEQYF	TGTGCCAGTCGGGGTTCCTACGAGCAGTACTTC